This TCR beta chain was profiled in a study of OX40 agonist ivuxolimab in advanced cancers. Background on the whole study: Ivuxolimab was an agonistic, fully human IgG2 monoclonal antibody directed against OX40 (CD134), a costimulatory receptor. The point of sequencing TCRbeta in the periphery was to test whether ivuxolimab changed TCR sequence diversity and drove clonal T-cell expansion. Intravenous ivuxolimab was administered to patients every 2 weeks at six dose levels: 0.01, 0.1, 0.3, 1.5, 3 and 10 mg/kg. The monotherapy dose-escalation portion (N ≈ 57 patients) of the phase I ivuxolimab trial is reported in the paper. A male proportion of roughly 80% and a mean age of roughly 55 years, ranging from 23 to 79, were recorded for the dose-escalation cohort. Prior anti-PD-1, anti-PD-L1 or anti-CTLA-4 therapy was permitted, and approximately 41% of dose-escalation patients had received checkpoint inhibitors. Of the approximately 54 patients in dose escalation, 19 had hepatocellular carcinoma, some 15 had melanoma, 9 had renal cell carcinoma and 9 had head and neck cancer. Partial responses occurred in three dose-escalation patients, of whom one had hepatocellular carcinoma and two had cutaneous melanoma. Broader findings and caveats from the paper: The antigen specificity of the peripheral T cells that underwent clonal expansion was not determined. After ivuxolimab, expanded clones were on average more numerous among CD8+ T cells than among CD4+ T cells. Low levels of normalized T-cell clonal expansion were also seen in some nonresponding patients. At doses of 0.1 to 3.0 mg/kg, clonal expansion of both CD4+ and CD8+ T cells in blood was seen between baseline and week 6. In partial responders in the 0.1-3.0 mg/kg groups, normalized peripheral clonal expansion was found to be among the lowest, especially among CD8+ T cells.

The trial excluded patients who had a history of autoimmune disease or were on systemic immunosuppression. Peripheral blood for TCR sequencing was collected from all dose cohorts at baseline, on cycle 4 day 1, and on cycle 7 day 1. The samples were drawn from a first-in-human, open-label, multicenter phase I dose-escalation trial of ivuxolimab. Adults with locally advanced or metastatic melanoma, renal cell carcinoma, hepatocellular carcinoma or head and neck squamous cell carcinoma were enrolled in the trial. Before TCR sequencing, CD4+ and CD8+ T cells were separately sorted from peripheral blood. For CDR1 and CDR2, the germline V gene lists SGHRS and YFSETQ. V is cut by 6 bases and J by 2 bases, and the space between the germline ends is 18 bases. Including cysteine and phenylalanine, the CDR3 has 15 amino acids. Only the CDR3 DNA is retained, 45 bases long and in frame from the first base. For sequencing of the TCRbeta CDR3 region, genomic DNA was extracted from the sorted cells. TCRbeta CDR3 regions were sequenced using the immunoSEQ Assay. The table comes from immuneACCESS by way of TCRdb, which keeps in-frame sequences with V and J called. Part of the clones is missing from these tables; in studies checked, under half for an unresolved V gene and the rest for unknown reasons. The sample table records around 62,000 clones; roughly 82% of these occur just once. The ten largest clonotypes hold around 2.4% of the sample.

Concerning this clone: Its antigen remains undetermined. Per-base qualities were not stored, and no clone one base away is much larger.

Sample: CD4+ or CD8+ T cells sorted from blood, taken in a trial of the OX40 agonist ivuxolimab. The TCR sequence derives from an adult with an advanced solid tumor such as melanoma, head and neck, liver or kidney cancer. The V and J genes are TRBV5-1 and TRBJ2-7; TRBD2 is possibly the D segment (7 matching bases). The CDR3 is CASTEEGGAPYEQYF. The DNA reads TGCGCCAGCACCGAAGAGGGGGGGGCCCCCTACGAGCAGTACTTC.